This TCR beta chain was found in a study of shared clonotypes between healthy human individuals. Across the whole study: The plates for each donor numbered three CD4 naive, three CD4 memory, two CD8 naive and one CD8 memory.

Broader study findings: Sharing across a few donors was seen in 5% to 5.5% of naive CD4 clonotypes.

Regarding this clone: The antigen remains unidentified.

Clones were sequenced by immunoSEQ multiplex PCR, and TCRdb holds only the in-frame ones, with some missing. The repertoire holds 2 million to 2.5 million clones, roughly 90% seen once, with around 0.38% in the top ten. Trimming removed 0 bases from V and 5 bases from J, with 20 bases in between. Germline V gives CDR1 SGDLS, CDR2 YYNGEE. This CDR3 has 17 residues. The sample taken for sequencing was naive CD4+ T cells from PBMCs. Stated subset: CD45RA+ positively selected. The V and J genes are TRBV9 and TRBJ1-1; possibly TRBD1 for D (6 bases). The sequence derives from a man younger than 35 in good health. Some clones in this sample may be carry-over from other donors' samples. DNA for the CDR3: TGTGCCAGCAGCGTAGGGGGGGCAGGCTCGAGTGGGACTGAAGCTTTCTTT. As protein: CASSVGGAGSSGTEAFF.